This is a list of T cell receptor beta chains from one sample in a study of OX40 agonist ivuxolimab in advanced cancers. Method: immunoSEQ multiplex PCR; TCRdb's copy keeps in-frame clones and lacks some. The table has more than 40,000 clones, about 80% seen once. The material sequenced was CD4+ or CD8+ T cells sorted from blood, taken in a trial of the OX40 agonist ivuxolimab. The origin of the receptors is an adult with an advanced solid tumor such as melanoma, head and neck, liver or kidney cancer. CDR3s include the opening cysteine and the closing phenylalanine or tryptophan. D genes are given only for firm matches. A clone size is listed for some rows: how often the clone was seen (once, few, many), or a class if it is expanded.

>TRBD2|TRBV19|TRBJ2-1|once
TGTGCCAGTAGTAGCGGCGGGAGGGCCCCCTACAATGAGCAGTTCTTC
CASSSGGRAPYNEQFF
>-|TRBV28|TRBJ2-7|-
TGTGCCAGCAGGATCTCAGACAGCTACGAGCAGTACTTC
CASRISDSYEQYF
>-|TRBV28|TRBJ1-3|-
TGTGCCGACAGAAGCTCTGGAAACACCATATATTTT
CADRSSGNTIYF
>TRBD1|TRBV6-1|TRBJ2-7|-
TGTGCCAGCAGGCTTGGAAGGGGGCCGGACGAGCAGTACTTC
CASRLGRGPDEQYF
>-|TRBV7-6|TRBJ2-1|-
TGTGCCAGCAGCTTGGGGGGTCGAGGGGAACCTAACAATGAGCAGTTCTTC
CASSLGGRGEPNNEQFF
>-|TRBV19|TRBJ2-5|once
TGTGCCAGTAGTATATCCCGCCTCGAGACCCAGTACTTC
CASSISRLETQYF
>-|TRBV7-9|TRBJ1-4|many
TGTGCCAGCAGCTCGGACGGCGGAGGGGAAAAACTGTTTTTT
CASSSDGGGEKLFF
>-|TRBV29-1|TRBJ2-2|-
TGCAGCGTTGGTCAGAGGAACACCGGGGAGCTGTTTTTT
CSVGQRNTGELFF
>-|TRBV11-2|TRBJ1-1|-
TGTGCCAGCAGCTCTCGAGGGGGTGCCGAGATGAACACTGAAGCTTTCTTT
CASSSRGGAEMNTEAFF
>-|TRBV2|TRBJ1-2|-
TGTGCCAGCCGAGCATCGGCTACTAACTATGGCTACACCTTC
CASRASATNYGYTF
>-|TRBV6-1|TRBJ2-1|-
TGTGCCAGCACAGGATCAATAGGGGGCAATGAGCAGTTCTTC
CASTGSIGGNEQFF
>-|TRBV10-1|TRBJ2-1|few
TGCGCCAGCAGCGCCGCTACGGCCTACAATGAGCAGTTCTTC
CASSAATAYNEQFF
>-|TRBV4-2|TRBJ2-5|-
TGTGCCAGCAGCCAAGATTCGGGCGTTCAAGAGACCCAGTACTTC
CASSQDSGVQETQYF
>TRBD1|TRBV7-3|TRBJ1-5|-
TGTGCCAGCAGCTTGGGGACAGGGGATTTTAGCAATCAGCCCCAGCATTTT
CASSLGTGDFSNQPQHF
>-|TRBV11-2|TRBJ2-1|few
TGTGCCAGCAGCCCATACTCCTACAATGAGCAGTTCTTC
CASSPYSYNEQFF
>-|TRBV10-3|TRBJ2-3|-
TGTGCCATCAGTGGCCTCGGACAGACCTCACTCACAGATACGCAGTATTTT
CAISGLGQTSLTDTQYF
>TRBD2|TRBV5-6|TRBJ2-1|-
TGTGCCAGCAGCTTGGGGGAGCTAAGACTAGCGGGAGCTGAGCAGTTCTTC
CASSLGELRLAGAEQFF
>-|TRBV27|TRBJ1-1|-
TGTGCCAGCGCTTTGAGGAGGGGTGGAACTGAAGCTTTCTTT
CASALRRGGTEAFF
>-|TRBV11-2|TRBJ2-3|-
TGTGCCAGCAGCTTAGATCATGTGGCAGATACGCAGTATTTT
CASSLDHVADTQYF
>-|TRBV7-2|TRBJ2-2|-
TGTGCCAGCAGCTTAGAGGGGCGGAACACCGGGGAGCTGTTTTTT
CASSLEGRNTGELFF
>TRBD1|TRBV9|TRBJ1-1|few
TGTGCCAGCAGCGCCGAGGGGGCGGGGAACACTGAAGCTTTCTTT
CASSAEGAGNTEAFF
>-|TRBV5-1|TRBJ2-3|-
TGCGCCAGCAGTAGGAACCCGCCCGGGGTCACAGATACGCAGTATTTT
CASSRNPPGVTDTQYF
>-|TRBV6-1|TRBJ1-6|-
TGTGCCAGCAGTGAAGCAGCAGGGCAGGTTACCCAAAATTCACCCCTCCACTTT
CASSEAAGQVTQNSPLHF
>-|TRBV21-1|TRBJ1-1|-
TGTGCCAGCAGTCTCAGGGAAACTGAAGCTTTCTTT
CASSLRETEAFF
>TRBD2|TRBV2|TRBJ2-3|-
TGTGCCAGCAGCCTTTCGGGGGGGAGCGATCCTTATACGCAGTATTTT
CASSLSGGSDPYTQYF
>-|TRBV5-4|TRBJ2-1|-
TGTGCCAGCAGCTTGGAACCCGAGGGACGGTACAATGAGCAGTTCTTC
CASSLEPEGRYNEQFF
>-|TRBV7-9|TRBJ1-2|-
TGTGCCAGCAGTTACAGGGACGGGGGCGGCTACACCTTC
CASSYRDGGGYTF
>TRBD1|TRBV6-5|TRBJ1-2|-
TGTGCCAGCAGTTACGCCGCACCGGGACAGGGGCTGCGCTACACCTTC
CASSYAAPGQGLRYTF
>-|TRBV6-5|TRBJ2-7|once
TGTGCCAGCAGCCTTGGGGCAAACTACGAGCAGTACTTC
CASSLGANYEQYF
>TRBD1|TRBV27|TRBJ1-4|-
TGTGCCAGCAGCTCGTGGACAGGTAGTGAAAAACTGTTTTTT
CASSSWTGSEKLFF
>-|TRBV7-8|TRBJ2-4|-
TGTGCCAGCAGCGACCGGGACTTTGTTCAGTACTTC
CASSDRDFVQYF
>TRBD1|TRBV7-6|TRBJ2-5|-
TGTGCCAGCAGCTCCAACAGGGGTTACGAGACCCAGTACTTC
CASSSNRGYETQYF
>-|TRBV2|TRBJ1-5|-
TGTGCCAGCAGTGGATCGATCGGACGTCAGCCCCAGCATTTT
CASSGSIGRQPQHF
>TRBD1|TRBV5-1|TRBJ1-5|-
TGCGCCAGCAGCTCCGGACAGGGTAATCAGCCCCAGCATTTT
CASSSGQGNQPQHF
>TRBD1|TRBV19|TRBJ2-7|-
TGTGCCAGTAGTGCCTTCCCGGGACAGGGGTCTTACGAGCAGTACTTC
CASSAFPGQGSYEQYF
>-|TRBV27|TRBJ1-1|-
TGTGCCAGCAGTTGGGCAGGGAGGGGGAACACTGAAGCTTTCTTT
CASSWAGRGNTEAFF
>-|TRBV5-1|TRBJ2-6|-
TGCGCCAGCACCCGCTCGGGGGCCAACGTCCTGACTTTC
CASTRSGANVLTF
>TRBD1|TRBV28|TRBJ2-5|-
TGTGCCAGCAACTTACTGGACAGGGGGGAGACCCAGTACTTC
CASNLLDRGETQYF
>TRBD2|TRBV19|TRBJ2-7|once
TGTGCCAGTAGTGCGGGGCGTAGCGGGAGTTGGGGATACGAGCAGTACTTC
CASSAGRSGSWGYEQYF
>TRBD1|TRBV5-1|TRBJ1-2|-
TGCGCCAGCAGCCCGGAGGGCAGGGGGGACTATGGCTACACCTTC
CASSPEGRGDYGYTF